This passage covers 11 T cell receptor beta chains from one sample sequenced in a study of OX40 agonist ivuxolimab in advanced cancers. Produced via immunoSEQ multiplex PCR; TCRdb's table is partial and in-frame only. The data contain 60,000 to 100,000 clones, roughly 94% of them singletons. Sample: CD4+ or CD8+ T cells sorted from blood, taken in a trial of the OX40 agonist ivuxolimab. Source of these receptors: an adult with an advanced solid tumor such as melanoma, head and neck, liver or kidney cancer.

The chain employs TRBV5-1 and TRBJ2-6, with TRBD2 identical over 12 bases. The length of the CDR3 is 19 residues. Germline V CDR1 and CDR2: SGHRS, YFSETQ. The ends lost 5 bases at V and 3 bases at J; junction bases unmatched: 12. CDR3 in amino acids: CASSPSTGLAGFGANVLTF. The CDR3 DNA sequence: TGCGCCAGCAGTCCCTCGACTGGACTAGCGGGATTTGGGGCCAACGTCCTGACTTTC.

J is TRBJ1-2 and V is TRBV4-3; D is possibly TRBD1 (6 bases). The germline CDR1 and CDR2 sequences are LGHNA and YSLEER. There are 18 residues in the CDR3. Between the trimmed V and J ends, which lost 0 bases and 4 bases, there was a span of 21 bases. The CDR3 nucleotides are TGCGCCAGCAGCCAAGATCCGAGGACAGAACCGAGCATCTATGGCTACACCTTC. As protein: CASSQDPRTEPSIYGYTF.

The sample holds one count of this clone. V gene TRBV18 combines with J gene TRBJ1-6; D gene unclear. CDR1 is KGHSH and CDR2 is LQKENI in the germline V gene. The CDR3 has 13 amino acids. Between the trimmed V and J ends, which lost 7 bases and 8 bases, there was a span of 12 bases. CDR3 in DNA: TGTGCCAGCTGGTCAGGCCGGGATTCACCCCTCCACTTT. Protein product: CASWSGRDSPLHF.

V gene TRBV15 combines with J gene TRBJ1-4, with D perhaps matching TRBD1 (6 bases). V was shortened by 4 bases and J by 1 base, with 10 bases between the two germline ends. CDR1 is LNHNV, CDR2 YYDKDF, per germline (reference sequence). The CDR3 sequence is 15 residues long. CDR3 amino acids: CATSIRGETNEKLFF. The CDR3, as DNA: TGTGCCACCAGCATAAGGGGGGAAACTAATGAAAAACTGTTTTTT.

The chain recombines TRBV5-6 with TRBJ1-6; D is unclear. Trimming took off 0 bases at V and 7 bases at J, with 2 bases between the two ends. This CDR3 region has 12 residues. Germline values: CDR1 SGHDT, CDR2 YYEEEE. CDR3 bases: TGTGCCAGCAGCTTGGGAAATTCACCCCTCCACTTT. It encodes CASSLGNSPLHF.

The chain's CDR3 is CASSQGTGATGELFF. CDR3 DNA sequence: TGCGCCAGCAGCCAGGGGACAGGGGCCACCGGGGAGCTGTTTTTT. The rearrangement joins TRBV4-3 to TRBJ2-2; TRBD1 matches 10 bases. The CDR3 consists of 15 residues. CDR1 and CDR2 from the germline V gene are LGHNA and YSLEER. J gave up 4 bases and V 3 bases, and 2 bases lay outside the gene matches.

The chain carries TRBV19 and TRBJ2-7; D is uncertain. The CDR3 is 13 residues long. The germline V gene has CDR1 LNHDA and CDR2 SQIVND (reference sequence). Between the trimmed V and J ends, which lost 6 bases and 6 bases, there was a span of 15 bases. CDR3 sequence (DNA): TGTGCCAGTAGCCTCCCAACTGCCCGCGAGCAGTACTTC. The encoded protein is CASSLPTAREQYF.

This clone showed up just once. J is TRBJ1-1 and V is TRBV29-1, with a weak D call TRBD1 (5 bases). The CDR3 extends over 11 amino acids. Between the trimmed V and J ends, which lost 5 bases and 8 bases, there was a span of 12 bases. Germline assignment: CDR1 SQVTM and CDR2 ANQGSEA. The CDR3 sequence is CSVPGAVEAFF. DNA of the CDR3: TGCAGCGTTCCCGGGGCAGTGGAAGCTTTCTTT.

The genes are TRBV6-1 and TRBJ2-7, with TRBD1 as a possible D gene (5 bases). The CDR3 covers 12 residues. Trimming stripped 7 bases from V and 6 bases from J, with 13 bases between. Germline loops: CDR1 MNHNS, CDR2 SASEGT. DNA for the CDR3: TGTGCCAGCATCGGTCCAGGGATCGAGCAGTACTTC. Encoded protein: CASIGPGIEQYF.

The rearrangement joins TRBV7-3 to TRBJ2-1; D not resolved. V was pared by 2 bases and J by 0 bases, with 8 bases between. There are 15 residues in the CDR3. Germline V gives CDR1 SGHTA, CDR2 FQGTGA. The CDR3 DNA is TGTGCCAGCAGCTTAGTTGGAAGCTCCTACAATGAGCAGTTCTTC. Its protein is CASSLVGSSYNEQFF.

J is TRBJ2-7 and V is TRBV5-1; 12 nucleotides match TRBD2. The V and J ends lost 3 bases and 9 bases, in that order; junction bases with no gene match: 7. Germline V gene data show CDR1 as SGHRS and CDR2 as YFSETQ. The CDR3 consists of 14 residues. The CDR3 loop reads CASSWTSGEGMQYF. In nucleotides, the CDR3 is TGCGCCAGCAGCTGGACTAGCGGGGAAGGGATGCAGTACTTC.